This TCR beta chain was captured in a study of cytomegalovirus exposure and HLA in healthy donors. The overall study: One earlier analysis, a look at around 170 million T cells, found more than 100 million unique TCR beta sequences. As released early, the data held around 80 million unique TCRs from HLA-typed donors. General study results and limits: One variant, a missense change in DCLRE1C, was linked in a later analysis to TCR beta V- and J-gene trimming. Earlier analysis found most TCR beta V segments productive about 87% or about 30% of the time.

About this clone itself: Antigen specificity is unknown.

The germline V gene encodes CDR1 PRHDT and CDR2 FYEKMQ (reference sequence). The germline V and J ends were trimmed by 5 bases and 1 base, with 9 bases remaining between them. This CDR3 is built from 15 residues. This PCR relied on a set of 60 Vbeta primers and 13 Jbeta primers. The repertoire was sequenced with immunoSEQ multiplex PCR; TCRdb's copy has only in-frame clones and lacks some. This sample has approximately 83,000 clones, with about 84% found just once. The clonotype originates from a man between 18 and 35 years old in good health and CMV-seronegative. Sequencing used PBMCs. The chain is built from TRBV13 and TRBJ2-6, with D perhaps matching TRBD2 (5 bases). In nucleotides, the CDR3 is TGTGCCAGCAGCCAGACGGGGTCTGGGGCCAACGTCCTGACTTTC. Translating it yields CASSQTGSGANVLTF.